These 12 T cell receptor beta chains were sequenced from one sample in a study of T cell responses to AZD1222 COVID-19 vaccine (dated by TCRdb to the early 2020s). Library method: the immunoSEQ multiplex PCR assay. Drawn from immuneACCESS, this table holds only the in-frame rearrangements with V and J called that TCRdb kept. Clones are partly lost; checked studies trace under half to an unresolved V gene and leave the rest unexplained. In this sample the table shows some 150,000 clones, around nine tenths of which occur a single time. Clones ranked in the top ten supply 1.5% to 2% of the sample. The meaning of the sample's time point label: baseline before first vaccination. The specimen was peripheral blood, collected on day 0 of AZD1222 vaccination. These receptors all stem from an adult in good health.

This chain connects TRBV5-8 to TRBJ1-5, with unresolved D. There are 18 residues in the CDR3. Germline values: CDR1 SGHTS, CDR2 YDEGEE. Trimming removed 5 bases from V and 0 bases from J, with 21 bases in between. The CDR3, as DNA: TGTGCCAGCAGTCCCGGGCCGGTCGAAAAGTATAGCAATCAGCCCCAGCATTTT. Its translation is CASSPGPVEKYSNQPQHF.

The V call is TRBV7-2, the J call TRBJ1-2; the D is unclear. In germline, CDR1 is SGHTA, CDR2 FQGNSA. V lost 0 bases to trimming and J lost 2 bases, with 10 bases between them. The CDR3 runs to 15 residues. The CDR3 here is CASSLASAINYGYTF. For the CDR3, the DNA is TGTGCCAGCAGCTTAGCGTCAGCTATAAACTATGGCTACACCTTC.

The genes are TRBV2 and TRBJ2-2, with a tentative D call TRBD2 (6 bases). This CDR3 has 15 amino acids. Germline values: CDR1 SNHLY, CDR2 FYNNEI. Trimming left V 6 bases short and J 6 bases short, with 17 bases between. The CDR3 loop reads CASRERADGSGELFF. The CDR3 DNA reads as TGTGCCAGCAGGGAGCGGGCAGACGGGTCCGGGGAGCTGTTTTTT.

The gene calls are TRBV2 and TRBJ1-3; no clear D gene. Germline V gene lookup returns CDR1 SNHLY and CDR2 FYNNEI. Trimming took 2 bases from V and 2 from J, leaving 10 bases between them. The CDR3 consists of 15 residues. CDR3 in amino acids: CASSETGLPGNTIYF. In DNA, the CDR3 is TGTGCCAGCAGTGAAACGGGATTACCTGGAAACACCATATATTTT.

This chain links TRBV4-1 with TRBJ1-4; D may be TRBD1 (5 bases). Germline V gene sequence: CDR1 MGHRA, CDR2 YSYEKL. The CDR3 loop spans 14 amino acids. The V end was cut by 1 base, the J end by 8 bases, with 11 bases between. CDR3 sequence: CASSQAGTGEKLFF. Here the CDR3 DNA reads TGCGCCAGCAGCCAAGCCGGGACGGGCGAAAAACTGTTTTTT.

This chain connects TRBV6-2 or TRBV6-3 to TRBJ1-6; D is perhaps TRBD1 (6 bases). CDR3 size: 14 residues. Trimming took 5 bases from V and 13 from J, leaving 18 bases between them. Germline loops: CDR1 MNHEY, CDR2 SVGEGT. The CDR3 DNA reads as TGTGCCAGCAGTCTCGGACAGCCCCGATTCCCCCTCCACTTT. Translated, it gives CASSLGQPRFPLHF.

The chain joins TRBV6-5 to TRBJ2-3, with D unclear. Between the trimmed V and J ends, which lost 6 bases and 2 bases, there was a span of 12 bases. CDR3 length equals 14 residues. Germline V gene data show CDR1 as MNHEY and CDR2 as SVGAGI. The CDR3 loop reads CASSQHRNTDTQYF. CDR3 sequence (DNA): TGTGCCAGCAGCCAACATAGGAACACAGATACGCAGTATTTT.

The rearrangement uses TRBV7-2 and TRBJ2-7, with 12 bases fitting TRBD2. From germline, CDR1 is SGHTA and CDR2 FQGNSA. After removal of 5 bases from V and 3 bases from J, the junction contained 11 bases not matched to a gene. This CDR3 comprises 17 residues. As DNA, the CDR3 is TGTGCCAGCAGCCCAAATCGACTAGCGGGAGAATTCTACGAGCAGTACTTC. Its translation is CASSPNRLAGEFYEQYF.

The V call is TRBV6-5, the J call TRBJ1-1, with 7 bases lining up with TRBD1. Trimming took 6 bases from V and 3 from J; bases not matched to a gene: 10. The germline gives CDR1 MNHEY, CDR2 SVGAGI. The CDR3 totals 15 residues. CDR3 loop: CASRVNRGADTEAFF. The CDR3 DNA sequence: TGTGCCAGCAGAGTGAACAGGGGAGCGGACACTGAAGCTTTCTTT.

The chain recombines TRBV18 with TRBJ2-2; the match to TRBD2 covers 7 bases. V lost 3 bases and J lost 4; bases outside the gene matches: 2. Per the germline V gene, CDR1 is KGHSH and CDR2 is LQKENI. The CDR3 totals 14 residues. The chain's CDR3 is CASSPSGRTGELFF. The CDR3 coding sequence is TGTGCCAGCTCACCTAGCGGGCGCACCGGGGAGCTGTTTTTT.

For the CDR3, the DNA is TGTGCCAGCAGCGCCGGGACAGGGAGCTCCTACGAGCAGTACTTC. Protein sequence: CASSAGTGSSYEQYF. This chain uses TRBV9 with TRBJ2-7, with 9 positions matching TRBD1. Per germline, CDR1 SGDLS and CDR2 YYNGEE. The CDR3 totals 15 residues. The V segment lost 3 bases and the J segment 0 bases; nucleotides outside the gene matches: 4.

The CDR3 region is CASSQEIVTGAEAFF. The CDR3 DNA follows: TGCGCCAGCAGCCAAGAAATTGTAACCGGGGCTGAAGCTTTCTTT. This sequence joins TRBV4-3 and TRBJ1-1, with D unclear. Germline CDR1 and CDR2: LGHNA and YSLEER. The CDR3 is made up of 15 amino acids. V lost 0 bases and J lost 6, with 14 bases in between.